Each of the 15 T cell receptor beta chains below was sequenced from the same sample in a study of early stage breast cancer tumors (dated by TCRdb to the late 2010s). The receptor library was made with the immunoSEQ multiplex PCR assay. TCRdb took over this immuneACCESS table, retaining in-frame rearrangements with V and J assigned. Such tables are incomplete; in checked studies, under half of the missing clones stem from an unresolved V gene, and the remainder is unexplained. The sample table holds about 15,000 clones, of which about four fifths were seen once. Less than 5% of the sample is in the top ten clones. The sequencing sample was made of normal breast tissue next to the tumor. These receptors were collected from a young adult with breast cancer.

This clone was seen once. V gene TRBV28 combines with J gene TRBJ2-7; 7 bases fit TRBD2. The CDR3 covers 14 residues. Per the germline V gene, CDR1 is MDHEN and CDR2 is SYDVKM. After removal of 5 bases from V and 5 bases from J, the junction contained 9 bases not matched to a gene. CDR3 sequence reads: CASSPLAVFDEQYF. The CDR3 DNA sequence: TGTGCCAGCAGTCCTCTAGCGGTATTCGACGAGCAGTACTTC.

This chain links TRBV4-2 with TRBJ2-5; the match to TRBD2 covers 14 bases. This CDR3 region has 16 residues. Germline V gene data show CDR1 as LGHNA and CDR2 as YNFKEQ. The trim removed 4 bases at V and 4 bases at J, leaving 5 bases unmatched. The CDR3 here is CASSLGTSGSVETQYF. Written as DNA, the CDR3 is TGTGCCAGCAGCCTGGGGACTAGCGGGAGTGTAGAGACCCAGTACTTC.

The chain uses TRBV6-4 and TRBJ1-3, with a weak D call TRBD1 (6 bases). Germline CDR1 reads MRHNA; CDR2 reads SNTAGT. This CDR3 is 17 amino acids long. V shed 2 bases and J shed 6 bases, with 20 bases lying between them. CDR3 in amino acids: CASSDKLGRGRSNTIYF. The CDR3 nucleotides read TGTGCCAGCAGTGACAAGTTAGGCCGGGGGCGCTCAAACACCATATATTTT.

CDR3 residues: CASGFGGYNEQFF. CDR3 nucleotide sequence: TGTGCTAGTGGTTTCGGCGGGTACAATGAGCAGTTCTTC. This chain uses TRBV12-5 with TRBJ2-1; tentatively, D is TRBD2 (5 bases). The CDR3 is made up of 13 amino acids. The germline V gene has CDR1 LGHNT and CDR2 FRNRAP. Trimming stripped 3 bases from V and 4 bases from J, with 7 bases between.

The J gene is TRBJ2-7, the V gene TRBV9, with 7 nucleotides matching TRBD1. CDR3 length: 15 residues. V was clipped by 0 bases and J by 3 bases; unmatched bases: 6. Germline CDR1 is SGDLS and CDR2 is YYNGEE. The CDR3 loop reads CASSVGPDRDYEQYF. The CDR3 DNA is TGTGCCAGCAGCGTAGGCCCCGACAGGGACTACGAGCAGTACTTC.

The V call is TRBV19, the J call TRBJ2-6, with 8 bases identical to TRBD1. V dropped 6 bases and J dropped 0; count of bases not matched to a gene: 13. The CDR3 length is 19 residues. The germline CDR1 and CDR2 sequences are LNHDA and SQIVND (reference sequence). The CDR3 loop is CASSPQGVQPNSGANVLTF. The CDR3 nucleotides are TGTGCCAGTAGCCCACAGGGGGTGCAACCCAACTCTGGGGCCAACGTCCTGACTTTC.

The chain has TRBV5-6 and TRBJ1-1; 9 bases are a match to TRBD1. The V gene's germline CDR1 is SGHDT and CDR2 YYEEEE. With V trimmed by 1 base and J by 8 bases, 12 bases remained unmatched. The CDR3 runs to 16 residues. The CDR3 nucleotides are TGTGCCAGCAGCTTGACTACAGGGGGCGCCTTGGGAGAAGCTTTCTTT. This gives the protein CASSLTTGGALGEAFF.

The chain combines TRBV5-1 with TRBJ2-1; 8 bases match TRBD2. The CDR3 totals 16 residues. Germline V lookup: CDR1 SGHRS, CDR2 YFSETQ. The V segment lost 4 bases and the J segment 8 bases; nucleotides outside the gene matches: 14. Written as DNA, the CDR3 is TGCGCCAGCAGCCCGCCGACGGGACTAGTCGGCGATGAGCAGTTCTTC. Its protein product is CASSPPTGLVGDEQFF.

The chain has TRBV11-2 and TRBJ1-5; 8 bases match TRBD1. CDR1 is SGHAT, CDR2 FQNNGV, per germline. The CDR3 runs to 15 residues. J gave up 1 base and V 3 bases, and 2 bases lay outside the gene matches. In nucleotides, the CDR3 is TGTGCCAGCAGCTTCACAGGGGGGAGCAATCAGCCCCAGCATTTT. The encoded protein is CASSFTGGSNQPQHF.

The J gene is TRBJ2-1, the V gene TRBV2; D gene uncertain. The CDR3 runs to 12 residues. The V gene's germline CDR1 is SNHLY and CDR2 FYNNEI. V dropped 7 bases and J dropped 2 bases, with 6 bases sitting between them. This chain's CDR3 is CASTGPYNEQFF. CDR3 nucleotide sequence: TGTGCCAGCACGGGCCCCTACAATGAGCAGTTCTTC.

This clone was detected only a few times. The chain has TRBV5-1 and TRBJ2-5, with D unclear. The germline CDR1 and CDR2 sequences are SGHRS and YFSETQ. The CDR3 loop spans 13 amino acids. The ends were cut back, 4 bases at V and 0 bases at J, with 7 bases in the middle. Here the CDR3 DNA reads TGCGCCAGCAGCCCGGCGGACCAAGAGACCCAGTACTTC. Protein: CASSPADQETQYF.

On this clone: A read error may produce the germline difference seen at one junction end. The rearrangement uses TRBV7-9 and TRBJ1-1; weak D call: TRBD1 (6 bases). Germline-derived CDR1 and CDR2 are SEHNR and FQNEAQ (reference sequence). CDR3 length: 13 amino acids. The CDR3 region has the DNA TGTGCCAGCAGTTTAGGGGGAAAGGTTGAAGCTTTCTTT. This encodes CASSLGGKVEAFF.

The rearrangement links TRBV19 to TRBJ2-7; D perhaps matches TRBD1 (5 bases). CDR1 and CDR2 (germline): LNHDA, SQIVND (reference sequence). The V end lost 3 bases, the J end lost 3 bases, and 9 bases lay between the germline ends. The CDR3 contains 13 residues. The CDR3: CASSMYRSYEQYF. CDR3 in DNA: TGTGCCAGTAGTATGTACAGGAGCTACGAGCAGTACTTC.

This chain uses TRBV5-1 with TRBJ2-3; D is undetermined. The CDR3 is 17 residues long. The V gene lost 6 bases and the J gene lost 4 bases, with 24 bases spanning the gap. Germline V gene lookup returns CDR1 SGHRS and CDR2 YFSETQ. The CDR3 DNA sequence: TGCGCCAGCACGTCGCGTCTGGCCCCTGGAATCCCAGATACGCAGTATTTT. It yields the protein CASTSRLAPGIPDTQYF.

The V call is TRBV2, the J call TRBJ2-2; D not resolved. Trimming removed 6 bases at V and 0 bases at J, with 8 bases between. CDR3 length: 14 amino acids. The germline V gene has CDR1 SNHLY and CDR2 FYNNEI. CDR3 coding DNA: TGTGCCAGCAGGGGCAGTCCGAACACCGGGGAGCTGTTTTTT. Amino acid sequence: CASRGSPNTGELFF.